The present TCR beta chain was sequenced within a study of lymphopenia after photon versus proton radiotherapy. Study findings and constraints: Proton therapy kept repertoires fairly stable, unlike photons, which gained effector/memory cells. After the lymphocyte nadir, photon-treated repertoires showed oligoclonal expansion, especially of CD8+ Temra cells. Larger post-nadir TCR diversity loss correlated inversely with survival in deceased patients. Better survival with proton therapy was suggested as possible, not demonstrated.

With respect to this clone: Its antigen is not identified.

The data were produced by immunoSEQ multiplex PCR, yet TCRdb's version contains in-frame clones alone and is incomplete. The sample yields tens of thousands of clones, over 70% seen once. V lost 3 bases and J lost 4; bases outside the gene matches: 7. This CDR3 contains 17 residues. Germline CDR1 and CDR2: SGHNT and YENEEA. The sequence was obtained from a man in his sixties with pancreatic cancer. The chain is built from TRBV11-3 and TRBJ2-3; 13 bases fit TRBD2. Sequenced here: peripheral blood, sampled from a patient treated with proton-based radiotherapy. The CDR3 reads CASSFELAGGPSDTQYF. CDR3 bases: TGTGCCAGCAGCTTCGAACTAGCGGGAGGGCCCTCAGATACGCAGTATTTT.